This TCR beta chain is drawn from a study of cytomegalovirus exposure and HLA in healthy donors. Findings of the study overall: Among donors in an Asian-associated ancestry cluster, a later analysis reportedly found fewer N-insertions than the approximately 700-donor mean. The study carried out a later analysis of TCR beta sequences. It associated about 15,000 of them with specific HLA alleles at a false discovery rate of 0.05. Analysis performed later showed TCR beta chains linked to HLA being more clonally expanded than equally common others.

This PCR relied on a set of 60 Vbeta primers and 13 Jbeta primers. Clones were read by immunoSEQ multiplex PCR, and TCRdb kept only the in-frame ones, dropping some. The repertoire shows 100,000 to 150,000 clones; the top ten hold around 1.6%. Details on this clone: Its antigen is as yet unknown.

The V gene's germline CDR1 is LNHDA and CDR2 SQIVND (reference sequence). V was clipped by 4 bases and J by 8 bases; unmatched bases: 7. The CDR3 is made up of 15 amino acids. This sequence originates from a middle-aged woman in good health and CMV-seropositive. The source material was PBMCs. The chain links TRBV19 to TRBJ2-1; 11 nucleotides align to TRBD2. The CDR3 DNA sequence: TGTGCCAGTAGTAGAACTAGCGGGAGTAGTTATGAGCAGTTCTTC. Translated, it gives CASSRTSGSSYEQFF. The variable domain in full, completed from reference TRBV19 and TRBJ2-1, reads DGGITQSPKYLFRKEGQNVTLSCEQNLNHDAMYWYRQDPGQGLRLIYYSQIVNDFQKGDIAEGYSVSREKKESFPLTVTSAQKNPTAFYLCASSRTSGSSYEQFFGPGTRLTVL.